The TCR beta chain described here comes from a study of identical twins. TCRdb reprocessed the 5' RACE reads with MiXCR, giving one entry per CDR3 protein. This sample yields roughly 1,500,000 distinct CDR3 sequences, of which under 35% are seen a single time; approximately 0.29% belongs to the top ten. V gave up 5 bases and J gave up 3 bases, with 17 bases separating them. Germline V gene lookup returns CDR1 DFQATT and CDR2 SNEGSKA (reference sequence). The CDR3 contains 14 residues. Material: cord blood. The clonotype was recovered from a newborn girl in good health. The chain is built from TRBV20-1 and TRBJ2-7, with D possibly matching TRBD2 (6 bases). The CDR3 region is CSAWLRDGGYEQYF. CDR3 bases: TGCAGTGCTTGGCTGCGGGATGGGGGCTACGAGCAGTACTTC.